The entry below gives a single T cell receptor (beta chain) sequence along with its context. Method: immunoSEQ multiplex PCR; TCRdb's copy keeps in-frame clones and lacks some. The table includes approximately 59,000 clones, around 85% detected once. Germline values: CDR1 MNHNS, CDR2 SASEGT. Trimming cost V 4 bases and J 3 bases; bases outside gene matches: 7. The CDR3 runs 17 residues. The data stem from a study of technical replicates of blood from a handful of donors. This rearrangement joins TRBV6-1 to TRBJ2-3; 13 nucleotides line up with TRBD2. This clonotype was obtained from a human donor in good health. Some clones in this sample may be carry-over from other donors' samples. The specimen was PBMCs. This CDR3 is CASSGSLAGGQTDTQYF. As DNA, the CDR3 is TGTGCCAGCAGTGGCTCACTAGCGGGAGGGCAAACAGATACGCAGTATTTT.